Reported below is one TCR beta chain. The germline CDR1 and CDR2 sequences are DFQATT and SNEGSKA (reference sequence). The CDR3 runs to 11 residues. V was pared by 6 bases and J by 3 bases, with 9 bases between. The data are from a study of blood T cell repertoires in COVID-19. The wider study: COVID-19 samples, acute and convalescent, were from the United States, Italy and Spain. Sample material is recorded as cDNA or gDNA derived from T cells, B-cell-depleted T cells, or PBMCs.

Followed longitudinally, the Seattle patients had been enrolled during active infection. In the authors' methods: Estimation of nucleated cell counts relied on the amplification of reference gene primers. Assay: immunoSEQ multiplex PCR; the TCRdb copy retains only in-frame clones and omits some. The V and J calls and clone size come from that table; D and trimming were worked out from the DNA. The table has roughly 350,000 clones, 87% seen once. The chain links TRBV20-1 to TRBJ2-7; unclear D gene. The sequence was collected from a woman younger than 45 with COVID-19, enrolled during active disease. Material: peripheral blood. CDR3 nucleotide sequence: TGCAGTGCCGTGCTAGGCTACGAGCAGTACTTC. Its protein product is CSAVLGYEQYF.